The 10 T cell receptor beta chains listed next were all sequenced from one sample in a study of T cell responses to AZD1222 COVID-19 vaccine. Data came from immunoSEQ multiplex PCR; TCRdb stores just in-frame clones and leaves some out. The sample holds 100,000 to 150,000 clones, around 83% seen once. Sample: peripheral blood, taken 28 days after the second AZD1222 dose. The source is an adult who received the AZD1222 COVID-19 vaccine.

The rearrangement joins TRBV3-1 (or the pseudogene TRBV3-2) to TRBJ1-5; tentative D call: TRBD1 (5 bases). Trimming took 0 bases from V and 3 from J, leaving 9 bases between them. Germline V CDR1 and CDR2: LGHDT, YNNKEL (reference sequence). This CDR3 comprises 15 residues. In nucleotides, the CDR3 is TGTGCCAGCAGCCAAGATACAGGTTTCAATCAGCCCCAGCATTTT. This translates into CASSQDTGFNQPQHF.

J is TRBJ2-7 and V is TRBV6-5, with a weak D call TRBD1 (5 bases). The length of the CDR3 is 11 residues. Germline CDR1 reads MNHEY; CDR2 reads SVGAGI. Trimming shortened V by 9 bases and J by 7 bases, and 13 bases separated the two germline ends. The CDR3 bases are TGTGCCAGTCAGGGCCCCTGGGAGCAGTACTTC. The encoded protein is CASQGPWEQYF.

This clone has only one observation. The rearrangement links TRBV2 to TRBJ2-5, with 7 bases aligning to TRBD1. The CDR3 is 13 residues long. V was clipped by 6 bases and J by 5 bases; unmatched bases: 6. Looked up from germline, CDR1 is SNHLY and CDR2 is FYNNEI. CDR3 in DNA: TGTGCCAGCAGCGTCGACAGGGCCGAGACCCAGTACTTC. As protein: CASSVDRAETQYF.

The chain joins TRBV5-1 to TRBJ2-3, with 10 bases lining up with TRBD2. The CDR3 is 17 residues long. Germline lookup yields CDR1 SGHRS and CDR2 YFSETQ. V shed 2 bases, J shed 4 bases, and the junction held 10 bases outside the gene matches. As DNA, the CDR3 is TGCGCCAGCAGCTTAGCTAGCGGGGGCGGGGCGGCAGATACGCAGTATTTT. This encodes CASSLASGGGAADTQYF. The variable domain in full, completed from reference TRBV5-1 and TRBJ2-3, reads KAGVTQTPRYLIKTRGQQVTLSCSPISGHRSVSWYQQTPGQGLQFLFEYFSETQRNKGNFPGRFSGRQFSNSRSEMNVSTLELGDSALYLCASSLASGGGAADTQYFGPGTRLTVL.

With respect to this clone: A junction boundary mismatches the germline segment, possibly from a read error. The genes are TRBV24-1 and TRBJ2-2, with a weak D call TRBD1 (5 bases). Per the germline V gene, CDR1 is KGHDR and CDR2 is SFDVKD. This CDR3 contains 15 residues. The DNA of the CDR3 is TGTGCCACCACTGATGGGGCAGATTTTACCGGGGAGCTGTTTTTT. This codes for CATTDGADFTGELFF.

This chain joins TRBV5-1 and TRBJ1-3, with D hard to call. CDR3 length: 15 residues. Germline V gene lookup returns CDR1 SGHRS and CDR2 YFSETQ. With 0 bases removed from V and 0 bases from J, the gap between germline ends came to 7 bases. The CDR3 DNA is TGCGCCAGCAGCTTGGGCTTACCCTCTGGAAACACCATATATTTT. Translated: CASSLGLPSGNTIYF.

This clone was picked up one time. The identical CDR3 is also encoded by other nucleotide sequences in the sample. The chain couples TRBV28 to TRBJ1-2; D may be TRBD1 (5 bases). CDR1 is MDHEN, CDR2 SYDVKM, per germline. This CDR3 region has 13 residues. V was pared by 3 bases and J by 4 bases, with 9 bases between. In DNA form, the CDR3 reads TGTGCCAGCAGTTTGTCAGGGTTCTATGGCTACACCTTC. As protein: CASSLSGFYGYTF.

The V gene is TRBV10-1, the J gene TRBJ2-7, with 11 bases aligning to TRBD2. Trimming cost V 3 bases and J 2 bases; bases outside gene matches: 3. CDR3 length equals 15 residues. Germline loops: CDR1 WNHNN, CDR2 SYGVQD (reference sequence). CDR3 in DNA: TGCGCCAGCAGTGATGCTAGCGGGGGGACCTACGAGCAGTACTTC. Translated: CASSDASGGTYEQYF.

V gene TRBV18 combines with J gene TRBJ1-5, with 11 nucleotides matching TRBD1. Trimming removed 2 bases from V and 6 bases from J; junction bases left unmatched: 6. Per the germline V gene, CDR1 is KGHSH and CDR2 is LQKENI. The CDR3 runs to 16 residues. CDR3 DNA: TGTGCCAGCTCACCAAGGGGACAGGGGGAAATTCAGCCCCAGCATTTT. This gives the protein CASSPRGQGEIQPQHF.

The rearrangement links TRBV7-7 to TRBJ2-3, with 9 bases identical to TRBD2. Per the germline V gene, CDR1 is SSHAT and CDR2 is FNYEAQ (reference sequence). CDR3 length equals 22 residues. CDR3 DNA: TGTGCAATCAACCGGGCGAGCGGGGGGACAACGCTCCTCTTAGCGACTCCAGATACGCAGTATTTT. Protein sequence: CAINRASGGTTLLLATPDTQYF. Drawing the rest from reference TRBV7-7 and TRBJ2-3, the complete variable domain is GAGVSQSPRYKVTKRGQDVTLRCDPISSHATLYWYQQALGQGPEFLTYFNYEAQPDKSGLPSDRFSAERPEGSISTLTIQRTEQRDSAMYRCAINRASGGTTLLLATPDTQYFGPGTRLTVL.